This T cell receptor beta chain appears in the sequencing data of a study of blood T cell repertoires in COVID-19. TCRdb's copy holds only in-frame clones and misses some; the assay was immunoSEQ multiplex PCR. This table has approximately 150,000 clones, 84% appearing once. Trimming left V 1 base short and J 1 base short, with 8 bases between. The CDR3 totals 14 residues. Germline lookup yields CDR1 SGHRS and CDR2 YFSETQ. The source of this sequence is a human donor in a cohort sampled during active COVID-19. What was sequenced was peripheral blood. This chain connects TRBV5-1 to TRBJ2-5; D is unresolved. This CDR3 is CASSLTDFQETQYF. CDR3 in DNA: TGCGCCAGCAGCTTGACAGATTTCCAAGAGACCCAGTACTTC.